The sequence of this T cell receptor (beta chain) was determined in a study of CD8+ T cells in alopecia areata. cDNA reverse transcribed from extracted RNA served as the sequencing template. Assay: immunoSEQ multiplex PCR; the TCRdb copy retains only in-frame clones and omits some. This table has 10,000 to 15,000 clones, roughly two thirds appearing once. This clone was counted between two and nine times. The treatment denotes: oral pan-JAK inhibitor, 5-10 mg twice daily. Alopecia areata patients had lesional scalp punch biopsies and peripheral blood taken from them. The sample in question was skin, obtained at week 4, from a patient treated with tofacitinib. The sequence came from a human donor with alopecia areata.

CDR3: CASSRTIAPSTDTQYF. The CDR3 DNA follows: TGCGCCAGCAGCCGAACAATAGCGCCTAGCACAGATACGCAGTATTTT. The chain uses TRBV4-3 and TRBJ2-3; a possible D gene is TRBD2 (5 bases). Germline V gene data show CDR1 as LGHNA and CDR2 as YSLEER. V was clipped by 4 bases and J by 0 bases, with 14 bases between them. The CDR3 sequence is 16 residues long.